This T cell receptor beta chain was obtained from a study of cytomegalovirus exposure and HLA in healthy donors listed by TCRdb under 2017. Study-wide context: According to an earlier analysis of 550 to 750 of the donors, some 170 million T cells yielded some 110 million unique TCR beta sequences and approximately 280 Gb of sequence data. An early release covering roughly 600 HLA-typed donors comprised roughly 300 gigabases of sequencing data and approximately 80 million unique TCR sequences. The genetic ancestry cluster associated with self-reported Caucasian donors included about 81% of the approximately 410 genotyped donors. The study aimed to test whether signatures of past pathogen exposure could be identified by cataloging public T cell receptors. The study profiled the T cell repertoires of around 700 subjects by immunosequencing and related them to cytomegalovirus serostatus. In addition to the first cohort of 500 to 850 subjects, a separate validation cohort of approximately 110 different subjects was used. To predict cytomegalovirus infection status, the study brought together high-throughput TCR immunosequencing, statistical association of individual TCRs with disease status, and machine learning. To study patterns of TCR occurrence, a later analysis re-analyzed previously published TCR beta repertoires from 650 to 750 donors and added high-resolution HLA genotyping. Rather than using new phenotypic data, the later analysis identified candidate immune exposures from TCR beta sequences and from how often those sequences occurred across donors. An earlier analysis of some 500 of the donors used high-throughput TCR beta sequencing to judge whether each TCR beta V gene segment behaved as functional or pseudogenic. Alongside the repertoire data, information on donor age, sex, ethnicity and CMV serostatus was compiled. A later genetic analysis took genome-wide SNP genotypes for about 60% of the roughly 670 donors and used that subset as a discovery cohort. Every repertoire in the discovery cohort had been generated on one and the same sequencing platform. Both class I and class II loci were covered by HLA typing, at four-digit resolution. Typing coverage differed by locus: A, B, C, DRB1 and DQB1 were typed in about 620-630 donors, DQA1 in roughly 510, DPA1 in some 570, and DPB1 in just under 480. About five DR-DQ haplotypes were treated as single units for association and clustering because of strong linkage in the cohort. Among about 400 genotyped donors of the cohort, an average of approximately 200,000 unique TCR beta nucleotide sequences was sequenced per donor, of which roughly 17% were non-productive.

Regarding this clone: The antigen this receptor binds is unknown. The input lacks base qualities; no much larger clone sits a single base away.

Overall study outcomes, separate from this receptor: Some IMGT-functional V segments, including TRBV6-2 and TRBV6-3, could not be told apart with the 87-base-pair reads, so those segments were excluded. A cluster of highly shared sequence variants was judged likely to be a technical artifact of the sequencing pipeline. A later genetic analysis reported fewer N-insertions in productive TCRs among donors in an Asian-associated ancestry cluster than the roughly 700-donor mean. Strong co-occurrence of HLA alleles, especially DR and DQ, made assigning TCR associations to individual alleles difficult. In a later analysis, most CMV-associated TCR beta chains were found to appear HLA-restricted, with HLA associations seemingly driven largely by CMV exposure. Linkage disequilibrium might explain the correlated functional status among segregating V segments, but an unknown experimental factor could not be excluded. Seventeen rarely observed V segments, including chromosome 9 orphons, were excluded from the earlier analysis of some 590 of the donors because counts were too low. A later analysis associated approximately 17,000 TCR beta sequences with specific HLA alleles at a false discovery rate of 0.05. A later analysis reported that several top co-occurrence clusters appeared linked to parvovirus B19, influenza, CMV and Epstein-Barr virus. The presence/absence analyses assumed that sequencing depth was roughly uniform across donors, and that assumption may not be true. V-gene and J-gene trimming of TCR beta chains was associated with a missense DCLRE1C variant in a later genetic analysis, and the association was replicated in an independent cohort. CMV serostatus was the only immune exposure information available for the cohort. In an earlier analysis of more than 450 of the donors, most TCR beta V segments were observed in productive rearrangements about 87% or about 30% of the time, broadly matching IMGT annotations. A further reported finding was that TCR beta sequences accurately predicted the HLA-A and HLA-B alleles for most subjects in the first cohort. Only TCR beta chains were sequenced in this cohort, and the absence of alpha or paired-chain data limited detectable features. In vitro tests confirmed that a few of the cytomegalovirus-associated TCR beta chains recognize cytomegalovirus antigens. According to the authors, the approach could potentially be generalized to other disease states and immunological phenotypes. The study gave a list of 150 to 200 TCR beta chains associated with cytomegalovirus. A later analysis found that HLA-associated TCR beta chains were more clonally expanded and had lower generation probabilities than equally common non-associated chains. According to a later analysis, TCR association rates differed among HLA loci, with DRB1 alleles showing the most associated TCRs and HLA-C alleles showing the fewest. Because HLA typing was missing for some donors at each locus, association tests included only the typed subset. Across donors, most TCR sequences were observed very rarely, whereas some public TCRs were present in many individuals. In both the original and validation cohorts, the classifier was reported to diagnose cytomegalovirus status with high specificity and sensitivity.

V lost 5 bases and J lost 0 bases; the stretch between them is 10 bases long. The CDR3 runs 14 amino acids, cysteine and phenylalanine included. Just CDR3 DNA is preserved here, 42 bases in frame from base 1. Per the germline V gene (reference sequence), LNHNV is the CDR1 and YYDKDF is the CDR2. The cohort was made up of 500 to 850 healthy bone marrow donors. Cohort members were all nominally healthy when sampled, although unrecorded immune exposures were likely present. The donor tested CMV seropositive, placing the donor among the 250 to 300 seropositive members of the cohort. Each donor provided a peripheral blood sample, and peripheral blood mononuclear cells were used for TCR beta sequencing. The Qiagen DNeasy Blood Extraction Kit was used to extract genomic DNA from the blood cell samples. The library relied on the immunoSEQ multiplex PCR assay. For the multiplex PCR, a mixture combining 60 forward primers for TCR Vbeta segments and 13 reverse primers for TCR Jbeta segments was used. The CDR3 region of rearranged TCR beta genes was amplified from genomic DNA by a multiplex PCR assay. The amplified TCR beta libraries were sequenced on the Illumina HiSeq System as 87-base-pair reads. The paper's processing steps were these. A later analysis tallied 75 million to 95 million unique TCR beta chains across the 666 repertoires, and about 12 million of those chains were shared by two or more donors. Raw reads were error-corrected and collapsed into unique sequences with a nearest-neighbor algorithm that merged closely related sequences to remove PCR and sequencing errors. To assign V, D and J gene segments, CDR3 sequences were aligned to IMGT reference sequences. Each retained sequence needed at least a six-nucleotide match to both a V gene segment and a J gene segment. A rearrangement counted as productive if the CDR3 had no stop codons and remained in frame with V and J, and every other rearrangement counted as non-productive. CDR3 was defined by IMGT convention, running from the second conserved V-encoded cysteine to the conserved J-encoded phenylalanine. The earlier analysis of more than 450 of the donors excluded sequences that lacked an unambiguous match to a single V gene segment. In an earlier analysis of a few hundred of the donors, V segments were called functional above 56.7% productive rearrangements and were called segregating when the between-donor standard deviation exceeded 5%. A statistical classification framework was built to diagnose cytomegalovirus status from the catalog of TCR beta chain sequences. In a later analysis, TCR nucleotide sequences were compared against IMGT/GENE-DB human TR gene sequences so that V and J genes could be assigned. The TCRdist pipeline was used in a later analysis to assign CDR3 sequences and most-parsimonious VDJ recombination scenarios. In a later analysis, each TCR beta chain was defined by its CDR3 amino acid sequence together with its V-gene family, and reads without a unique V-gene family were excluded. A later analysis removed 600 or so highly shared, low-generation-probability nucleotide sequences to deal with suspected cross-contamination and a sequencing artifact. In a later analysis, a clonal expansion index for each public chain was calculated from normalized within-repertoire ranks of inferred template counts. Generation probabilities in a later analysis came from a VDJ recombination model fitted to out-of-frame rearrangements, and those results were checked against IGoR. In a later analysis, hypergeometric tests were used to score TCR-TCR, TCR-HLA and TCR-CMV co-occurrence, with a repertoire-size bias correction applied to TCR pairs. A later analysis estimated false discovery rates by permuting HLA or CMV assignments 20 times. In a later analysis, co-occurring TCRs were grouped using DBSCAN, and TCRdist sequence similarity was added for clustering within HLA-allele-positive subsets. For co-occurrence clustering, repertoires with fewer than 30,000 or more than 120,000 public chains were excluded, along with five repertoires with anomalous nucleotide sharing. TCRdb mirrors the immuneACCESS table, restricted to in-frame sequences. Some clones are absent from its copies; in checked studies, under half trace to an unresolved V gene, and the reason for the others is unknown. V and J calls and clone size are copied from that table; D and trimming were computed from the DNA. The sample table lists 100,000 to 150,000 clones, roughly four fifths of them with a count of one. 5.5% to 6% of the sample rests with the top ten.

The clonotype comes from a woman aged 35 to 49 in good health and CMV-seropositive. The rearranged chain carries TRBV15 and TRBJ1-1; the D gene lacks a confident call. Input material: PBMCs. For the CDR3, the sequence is CATSRGAMNTEAFF. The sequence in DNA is TGTGCCACCAGCCGTGGAGCCATGAACACTGAAGCTTTCTTT.